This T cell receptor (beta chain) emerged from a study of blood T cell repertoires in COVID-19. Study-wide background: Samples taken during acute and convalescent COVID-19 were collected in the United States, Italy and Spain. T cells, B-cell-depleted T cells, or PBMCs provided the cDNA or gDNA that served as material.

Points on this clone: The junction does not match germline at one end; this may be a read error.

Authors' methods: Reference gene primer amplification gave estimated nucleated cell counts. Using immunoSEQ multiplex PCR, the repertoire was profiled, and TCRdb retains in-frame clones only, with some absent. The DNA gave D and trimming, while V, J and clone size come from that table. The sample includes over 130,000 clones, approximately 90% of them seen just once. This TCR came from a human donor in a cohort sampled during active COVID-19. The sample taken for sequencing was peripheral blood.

CDR3 bases: TGCAGCGTTGTGAACAGTGAAGCTTTCTTT. Translating gives CSVVNSEAFF. The chain is built from TRBV29-1 and TRBJ1-1; D call uncertain. CDR3 length: 10 amino acids. Germline values: CDR1 SQVTM, CDR2 ANQGSEA.